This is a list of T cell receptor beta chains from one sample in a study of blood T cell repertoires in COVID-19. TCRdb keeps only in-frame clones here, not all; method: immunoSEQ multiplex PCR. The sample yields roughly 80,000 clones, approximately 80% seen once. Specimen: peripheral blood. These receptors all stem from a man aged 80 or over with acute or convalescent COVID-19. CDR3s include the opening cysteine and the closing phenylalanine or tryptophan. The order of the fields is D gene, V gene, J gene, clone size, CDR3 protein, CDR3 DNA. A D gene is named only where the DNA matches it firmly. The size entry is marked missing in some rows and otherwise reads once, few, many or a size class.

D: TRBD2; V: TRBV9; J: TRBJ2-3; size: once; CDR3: CASSVSAGDTDTQYF; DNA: TGTGCCAGCAGCGTTTCAGCGGGGGACACAGATACGCAGTATTTT
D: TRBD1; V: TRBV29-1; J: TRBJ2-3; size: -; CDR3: CSVAGTGVTDTQYF; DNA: TGCAGCGTGGCCGGGACAGGGGTCACAGATACGCAGTATTTT
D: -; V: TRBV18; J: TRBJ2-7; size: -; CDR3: CASSPGQGGSYEQYF; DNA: TGTGCCAGCTCACCAGGGCAGGGCGGTTCCTACGAGCAGTACTTC
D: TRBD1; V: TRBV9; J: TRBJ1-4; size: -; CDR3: CASSTWTGAYNEKLFF; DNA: TGTGCCAGCAGCACCTGGACAGGGGCCTATAATGAAAAACTGTTTTTT
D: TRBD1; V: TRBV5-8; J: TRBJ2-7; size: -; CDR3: CASSGYRGPLSYEQYF; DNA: TGTGCCAGCAGCGGGTACAGGGGCCCCCTCTCCTACGAGCAGTACTTC
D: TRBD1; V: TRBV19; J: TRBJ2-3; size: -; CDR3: CASSPPGQGRTDTQYF; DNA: TGTGCCAGTAGTCCTCCAGGACAGGGGCGCACAGATACGCAGTATTTT
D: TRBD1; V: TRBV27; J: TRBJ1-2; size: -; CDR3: CASSPGTVYGYTF; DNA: TGTGCCAGCAGTCCCGGGACAGTCTATGGCTACACCTTC
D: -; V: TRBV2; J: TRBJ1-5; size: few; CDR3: CASSEAINQPQHF; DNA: TGTGCCAGCAGTGAGGCCATTAATCAGCCCCAGCATTTT
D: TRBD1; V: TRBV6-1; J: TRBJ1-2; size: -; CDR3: CASSAGQGGPNYGYTF; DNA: TGTGCCAGCAGTGCAGGACAGGGAGGGCCTAACTATGGCTACACCTTC
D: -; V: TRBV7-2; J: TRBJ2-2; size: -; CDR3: CASSGRGRNTGELFF; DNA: TGTGCCAGCAGCGGCCGGGGAAGGAACACCGGGGAGCTGTTTTTT
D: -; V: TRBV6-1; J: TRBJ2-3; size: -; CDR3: CASSEEGWDTQYF; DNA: TGTGCCAGCAGTGAAGAGGGGTGGGATACGCAGTATTTT
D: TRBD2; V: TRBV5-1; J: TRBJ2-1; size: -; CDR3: CASSLAGGGNYNEQFF; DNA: TGCGCCAGCAGCTTGGCGGGGGGAGGCAACTACAATGAGCAGTTCTTC
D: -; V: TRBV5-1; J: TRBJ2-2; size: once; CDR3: CASSPRQGSLNTGELFF; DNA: TGCGCCAGCAGCCCTCGGCAGGGTTCTCTGAACACCGGGGAGCTGTTTTTT
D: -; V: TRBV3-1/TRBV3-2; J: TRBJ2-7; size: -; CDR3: CASSQDQEGYEQYF; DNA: TGTGCCAGCAGCCAAGATCAGGAGGGATACGAGCAGTACTTC
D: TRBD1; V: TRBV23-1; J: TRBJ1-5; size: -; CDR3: CASSQSTGTGGAECDQPQHF; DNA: TGCGCCAGCAGTCAATCAACCGGGACAGGGGGCGCGGAATGTGATCAGCCCCAGCATTTT
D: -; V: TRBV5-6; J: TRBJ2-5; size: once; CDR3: CASSSDRYQETQYF; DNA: TGTGCCAGCAGCTCCGACAGGTACCAAGAGACCCAGTACTTC
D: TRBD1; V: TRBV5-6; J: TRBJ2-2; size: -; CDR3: CASSTSTGAKELFF; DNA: TGTGCCAGCAGCACCTCCACAGGGGCGAAGGAGCTGTTTTTT
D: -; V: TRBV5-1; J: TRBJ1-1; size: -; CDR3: CASRVVAGNTEAFF; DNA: TGCGCCAGCAGAGTTGTTGCAGGGAACACTGAAGCTTTCTTT
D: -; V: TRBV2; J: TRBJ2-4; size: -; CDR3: CASSQGQAKNIQYF; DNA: TGTGCCAGCAGTCAAGGGCAGGCCAAAAACATTCAGTACTTC
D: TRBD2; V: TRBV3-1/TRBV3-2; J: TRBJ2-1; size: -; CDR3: CASSQALSSLAGYNEQFF; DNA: TGTGCCAGCAGCCAAGCGTTGTCTTCCCTAGCGGGGTACAATGAGCAGTTCTTC
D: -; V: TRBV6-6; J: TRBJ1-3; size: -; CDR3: CASSQRGGSGNTIYF; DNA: TGTGCCAGCAGCCAACGGGGGGGCTCTGGAAACACCATATATTTT
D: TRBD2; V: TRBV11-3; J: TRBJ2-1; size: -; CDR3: CASSRGLAGGLNEQFF; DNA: TGTGCCAGCAGCCGAGGACTAGCGGGGGGACTCAATGAGCAGTTCTTC
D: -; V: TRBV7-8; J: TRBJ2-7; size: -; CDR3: CASSLATSYEQYF; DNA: TGTGCCAGCAGCTTAGCGACTAGTTACGAGCAGTACTTC
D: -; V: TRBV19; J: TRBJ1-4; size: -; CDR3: CASSIKESGNEKLFF; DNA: TGTGCCAGTAGTATAAAGGAGTCCGGTAATGAAAAACTGTTTTTT
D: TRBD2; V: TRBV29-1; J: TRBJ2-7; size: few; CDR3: CSVDGLAGKDEQYF; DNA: TGCAGCGTTGATGGGCTAGCGGGGAAGGACGAGCAGTACTTC
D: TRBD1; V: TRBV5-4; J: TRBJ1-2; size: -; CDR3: CASSPANRDRWGYTF; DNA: TGTGCCAGCAGCCCAGCGAACCGGGACAGATGGGGCTACACCTTC
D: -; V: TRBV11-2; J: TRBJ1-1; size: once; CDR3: CASSLQSGTEAFF; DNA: TGTGCCAGCAGCTTGCAGTCGGGGACTGAAGCTTTCTTT
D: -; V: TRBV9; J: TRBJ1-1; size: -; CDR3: CASSVAVNTEAFF; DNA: TGTGCCAGCAGCGTAGCGGTTAACACTGAAGCTTTCTTT
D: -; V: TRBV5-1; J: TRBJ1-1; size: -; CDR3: CASSEGSGTEAFF; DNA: TGCGCCAGCAGCGAGGGCAGTGGCACTGAAGCTTTCTTT
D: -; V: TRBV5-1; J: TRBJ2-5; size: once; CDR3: CASSFISEAKTQYF; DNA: TGCGCCAGCAGCTTTATCAGTGAGGCGAAGACCCAGTACTTC
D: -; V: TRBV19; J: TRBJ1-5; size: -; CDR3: CASSIVDRPNQPQHF; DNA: TGTGCCAGTAGTATCGTTGACAGGCCCAATCAGCCCCAGCATTTT
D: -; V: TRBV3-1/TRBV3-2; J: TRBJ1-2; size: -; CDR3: CASSPVEPGGYGYTF; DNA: TGTGCCAGCAGCCCCGTTGAACCCGGAGGCTATGGCTACACCTTC
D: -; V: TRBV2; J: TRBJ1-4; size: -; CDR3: CASKSPEAATNEKLFF; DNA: TGTGCCAGCAAATCCCCGGAGGCTGCAACTAATGAAAAACTGTTTTTT
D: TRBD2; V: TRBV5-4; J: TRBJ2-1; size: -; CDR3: CASSTERGPRGLGEQFF; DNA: TGTGCCAGCAGCACTGAGCGGGGGCCCCGAGGCTTGGGTGAGCAGTTCTTC
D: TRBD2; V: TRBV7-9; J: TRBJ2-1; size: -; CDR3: CASSFSGATYNEQFF; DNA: TGTGCCAGCAGCTTCAGCGGGGCGACCTACAATGAGCAGTTCTTC
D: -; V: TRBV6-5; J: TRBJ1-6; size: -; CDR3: CASSSRQRGGSPLHF; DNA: TGTGCCAGCAGTTCCCGACAAAGAGGAGGTTCACCCCTCCACTTT
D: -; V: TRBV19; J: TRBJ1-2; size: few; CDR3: CASSSLGQTGLGYTF; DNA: TGTGCCAGTAGTAGTCTCGGACAGACAGGACTTGGCTACACCTTC
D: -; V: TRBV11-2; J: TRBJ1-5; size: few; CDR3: CASSLEGEAQHF; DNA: TGTGCCAGCAGCTTAGAGGGGGAGGCCCAGCATTTT
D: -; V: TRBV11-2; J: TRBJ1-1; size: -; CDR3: CASSFQGDGRAFF; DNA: TGTGCCAGCAGCTTTCAAGGGGATGGACGAGCTTTCTTT
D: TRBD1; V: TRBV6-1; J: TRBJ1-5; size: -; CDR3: CASSGTYRGSNQPQHF; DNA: TGTGCCAGCAGTGGTACGTACAGGGGGAGCAATCAGCCCCAGCATTTT
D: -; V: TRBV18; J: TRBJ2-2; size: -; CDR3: CASSPRQGGNTGELFF; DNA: TGTGCCAGCTCACCCCGACAGGGAGGGAACACCGGGGAGCTGTTTTTT